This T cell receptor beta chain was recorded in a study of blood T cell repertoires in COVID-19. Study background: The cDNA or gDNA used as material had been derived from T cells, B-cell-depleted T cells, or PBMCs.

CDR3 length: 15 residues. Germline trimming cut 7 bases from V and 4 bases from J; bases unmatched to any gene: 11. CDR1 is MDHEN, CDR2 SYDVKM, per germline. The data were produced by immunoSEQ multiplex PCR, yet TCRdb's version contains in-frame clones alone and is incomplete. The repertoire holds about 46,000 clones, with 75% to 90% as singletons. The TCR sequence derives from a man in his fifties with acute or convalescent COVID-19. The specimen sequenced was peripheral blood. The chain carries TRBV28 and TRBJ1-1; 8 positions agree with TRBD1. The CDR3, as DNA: TGTGCCAGCATACCGGGACAGGCCCCGGGCACTGAAGCTTTCTTT. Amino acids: CASIPGQAPGTEAFF. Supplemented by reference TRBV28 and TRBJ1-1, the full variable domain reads DVKVTQSSRYLVKRTGEKVFLECVQDMDHENMFWYRQDPGLGLRLIYFSYDVKMKEKGDIPEGYSVSREKKERFSLILESASTNQTSMYLCASIPGQAPGTEAFFGQGTRLTVV.